This T cell receptor beta chain was retrieved from a study of blood T cell repertoires in COVID-19 (TCRdb year 2020). Describing the broader study: Collaborator samples came from the United States, Italy and Spain and covered acute and convalescent phases of COVID-19. Where available, HLA class I and class II types were obtained from metadata supplied by the sample provider rather than from assay-based typing. The material from the prospective study consisted of cDNA or gDNA derived from T cells, B-cell-depleted T cells, or PBMCs. The samples were drawn from two sources: the first 160 participants of the ongoing ImmuneRACE study, and over 950 subjects contributed by 6 global collaborators. A de-identified subject ID, COVID-19 status, age in years and sex were almost always included in the sample metadata. A freely available public database, intended as a resource for researchers studying the immune response to SARS-CoV-2, is where the repertoires were released. The dataset comprised deeply sampled blood TCRbeta repertoires from subjects exposed to, actively infected with, or recovered from COVID-19. Findings and caveats that apply to the study as a whole: Clinical and demographic metadata were provided uncurated, with the amount varying by source and participant.

One collaborating source in Seattle enrolled patients during active infection and followed them longitudinally through the course of disease. Collaborating institutions collected whole blood in K2EDTA tubes following their own protocols. Collaborator samples were shipped for TCRbeta analysis as frozen whole blood, isolated PBMCs, or DNA extracted from either sample type. The immunoSEQ Assay, a bias-controlled multiplex PCR, was used to amplify TCRbeta CDR3 regions from genomic DNA. The paper's processing steps were these. The number of nucleated cells in each sample was estimated from the amplification of reference gene primers within the assay. To quantify the absolute abundance of each unique TCRbeta CDR3 rearrangement, sequence reads were collapsed and filtered. For each sample, productive Simpson clonality was calculated as the square root of Simpson's diversity index across productive rearrangements. As stored in TCRdb, this immuneACCESS dataset retains in-frame rearrangements with V and J assigned. A fraction of the clones does not appear; measured against another copy, unresolved V genes explain less than half of the discrepancy, and the remainder lacks a known reason. The V and J calls and clone size are taken from that table; D and trimming were inferred from the DNA. In all, the sample holds roughly 150,000 clones, and approximately 85% of those were seen once. Of the sample, 6.9% falls within the top ten clones.

As concerns this clone: Its recognized antigen is unknown. It has no much larger one-base neighbor in the sample; base qualities were not kept.

The sequenced material came from peripheral blood. This receptor was taken from a man older than 75 with COVID-19, enrolled during active disease.

This receptor carries the CDR3 CASSLANEAFF. The sequence in DNA is TGTGCCAGCAGCTTAGCTAATGAAGCTTTCTTT. The rearrangement joined TRBV11-2 to TRBJ1-1, with no D gene named confidently. Based on the germline V gene, the CDR1 and CDR2 sequences are SGHAT and FQNNGV. V gives up 1 base and J gives up 7 bases, and the segment between their germline ends measures 4 bases. The CDR3, cysteine through phenylalanine, is 11 amino acids long. The retained sequence is limited to the CDR3, 33 bases, with the frame set at the first base.